This T cell receptor (beta chain) was identified during a study of breast tumors, draining lymph nodes, adjacent tissues. General observations from the study: Tumor and nontumor repertoires were significantly more similar in luminal-like than in basal-like breast cancer. Tumor TCR diversity was below lymph nodes but above nontumor tissue. Data fit most tumor T cells coming from lymph node, expanding in tumor. The lymph node origin of tumor T cells was framed as consistent with a hypothesis, not demonstrated.

This clonotype was counted at least ten times. Its antigen is unknown. This CDR3 has 15 amino acids. Germline V gene data show CDR1 as DFQATT and CDR2 as SNEGSKA (reference sequence). Trimming removed 2 bases at V and 3 bases at J, with 13 bases between. In TCRdb, the multiplex PCR reads were re-called with MiXCR into one record per CDR3 protein. The data show 130,000 or so distinct CDR3 sequences, roughly 33% seen once. The lymph nodes were axillary draining lymph nodes from breast cancer patients. The chain employs TRBV20-1 and TRBJ1-4; no clear D. This sequence was found in a female donor with breast cancer. Some clones in this sample may be carry-over from other donors' samples. Material: axillary lymph node tissue. The chain's CDR3 is CSARKTATSNEKLFF. The CDR3 nucleotides read TGCAGTGCTAGAAAGACCGCTACTTCTAATGAAAAACTGTTTTTT.